This note documents a single T cell receptor (beta chain) sequence. The data were obtained in a study of blood T cell repertoires in COVID-19. The overall study: PBMCs, B-cell-depleted T cells, or T cells were the source of the cDNA or gDNA that made up the material.

In the source study's methods: Estimation of nucleated cell counts was performed using reference gene primer amplification. Sequencing used immunoSEQ multiplex PCR; TCRdb keeps in-frame clones, though not all of them. V and J calls and clone size come straight from that table; D and trimming were deduced from the DNA. The sample lists roughly 130,000 clones, over 75% occurring once. The CDR3 is made up of 18 amino acids. Germline CDR1 and CDR2: SGHVS and FQNEAQ. Unmatched junction bases numbered 9, after V lost 2 bases and J lost 3 bases. Sequencing was done on a sample of peripheral blood. The V gene is TRBV7-8, the J gene TRBJ2-1; 11 bases agree with TRBD2. This sequence was found in a woman aged 60-75 years with acute or convalescent COVID-19. CDR3 in amino acids: CASSLKSSGRLFYNEQFF. CDR3 coding DNA: TGTGCCAGCAGCTTAAAATCTAGCGGGAGGCTCTTCTACAATGAGCAGTTCTTC.